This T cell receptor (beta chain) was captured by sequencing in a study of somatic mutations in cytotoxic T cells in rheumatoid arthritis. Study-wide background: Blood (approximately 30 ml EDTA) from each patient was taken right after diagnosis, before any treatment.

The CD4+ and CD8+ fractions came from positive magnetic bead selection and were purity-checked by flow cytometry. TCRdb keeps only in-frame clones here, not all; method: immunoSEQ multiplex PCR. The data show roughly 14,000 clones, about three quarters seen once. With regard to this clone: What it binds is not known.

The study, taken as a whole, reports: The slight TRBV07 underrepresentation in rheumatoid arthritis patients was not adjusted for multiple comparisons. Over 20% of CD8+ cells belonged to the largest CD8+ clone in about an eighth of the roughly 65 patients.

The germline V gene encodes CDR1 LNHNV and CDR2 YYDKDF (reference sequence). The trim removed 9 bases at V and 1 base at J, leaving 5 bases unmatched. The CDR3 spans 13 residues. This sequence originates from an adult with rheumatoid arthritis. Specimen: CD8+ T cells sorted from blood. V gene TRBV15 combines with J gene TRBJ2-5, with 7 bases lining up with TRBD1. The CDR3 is CATMTGLQETQYF. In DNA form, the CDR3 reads TGTGCCACAATGACAGGGCTCCAAGAGACCCAGTACTTC. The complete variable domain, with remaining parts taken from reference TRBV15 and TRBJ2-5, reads DAMVIQNPRYQVTQFGKPVTLSCSQTLNHNVMYWYQQKSSQAPKLLFHYYDKDFNNEADTPDNFQSRRPNTSFCFLDIRSPGLGDTAMYLCATMTGLQETQYFGPGTRLLVL.